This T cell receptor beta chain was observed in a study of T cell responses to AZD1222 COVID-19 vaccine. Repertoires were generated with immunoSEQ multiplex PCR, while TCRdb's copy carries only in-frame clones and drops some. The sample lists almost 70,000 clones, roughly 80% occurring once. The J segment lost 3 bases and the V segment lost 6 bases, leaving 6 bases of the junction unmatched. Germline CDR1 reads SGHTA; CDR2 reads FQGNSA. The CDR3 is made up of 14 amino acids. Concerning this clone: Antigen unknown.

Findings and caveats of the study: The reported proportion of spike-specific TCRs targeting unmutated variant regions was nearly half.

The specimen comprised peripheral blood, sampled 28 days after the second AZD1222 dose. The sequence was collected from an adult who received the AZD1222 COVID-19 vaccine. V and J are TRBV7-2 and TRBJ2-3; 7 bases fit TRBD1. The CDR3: CASSWDRRTDTQYF. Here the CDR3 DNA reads TGTGCCAGCAGTTGGGACAGACGTACAGATACGCAGTATTTT.